A single sample gave rise to the 20 T cell receptor beta chains below, sequenced in a study of Ad26.COV2.S vaccination and SARS-CoV-2 variants. The repertoire was sequenced with immunoSEQ multiplex PCR; TCRdb's copy has only in-frame clones and lacks some. This table has 200,000 to 250,000 clones, 88% appearing once. Regarding treatment: 19 received Ad26.COV2.S at low or high dose, single or two shots; 5 received placebo; per-sample allocation not given. Sample collection was performed on day 63 after the first vaccine or placebo injection. Sequenced here: peripheral blood, sampled in a trial of Ad26.COV2.S vaccine versus placebo. The receptors were sampled from a person between 18 and 59 years old who received the Ad26.COV2.S COVID-19 vaccine or a placebo.

The chain recombines TRBV6-4 with TRBJ1-5; no definite D call. The CDR3 consists of 15 residues. The V end lost 0 bases, the J end lost 6 bases, and 12 bases lay between the germline ends. Germline V lookup: CDR1 MRHNA, CDR2 SNTAGT. DNA for the CDR3: TGTGCCAGCAGTGACTCATCAGCTACGCGTCAGCCCCAGCATTTT. This gives the protein CASSDSSATRQPQHF.

This clone appeared a few times. The genes are TRBV5-6 and TRBJ2-1; no firm D call. V was pared by 7 bases and J by 5 bases, with 19 bases between. CDR3 length equals 15 residues. Per germline, CDR1 SGHDT and CDR2 YYEEEE. The CDR3 here is CASESSRVPHNEQFF. The DNA of the CDR3 is TGTGCCAGCGAAAGTTCAAGGGTCCCCCACAATGAGCAGTTCTTC. Complete variable domain (other parts from reference TRBV5-6 and TRBJ2-1): DAGVTQSPTHLIKTRGQQVTLRCSPKSGHDTVSWYQQALGQGPQFIFQYYEEEERQRGNFPDRFSGHQFPNYSSELNVNALLLGDSALYLCASESSRVPHNEQFFGPGTRLTVL.

This clone has a single count. The chain has TRBV19 and TRBJ1-2; possible D gene TRBD1, 6 bases. Germline V gene data show CDR1 as LNHDA and CDR2 as SQIVND (reference sequence). Trimming removed 8 bases from V and 1 base from J, with 8 bases in between. CDR3 length: 12 amino acids. The CDR3 is CASRQVNYGYTF. As DNA, the CDR3 is TGTGCCAGTCGACAGGTTAACTATGGCTACACCTTC.

The chain employs TRBV7-3 and TRBJ2-3; 7 bases are shared with TRBD1. The V segment lost 2 bases and the J segment 5 bases; nucleotides outside the gene matches: 7. The CDR3 loop spans 15 amino acids. Per the germline V gene, CDR1 is SGHTA and CDR2 is FQGTGA. The CDR3 region has the DNA TGTGCCAGCAGCTTAGCAGGGGGATCGAGAGATACGCAGTATTTT. It yields the protein CASSLAGGSRDTQYF. Looking up the rest from reference TRBV7-3 and TRBJ2-3 gives the full variable domain: GAGVSQTPSNKVTEKGKYVELRCDPISGHTALYWYRQSLGQGPEFLIYFQGTGAADDSGLPNDRFFAVRPEGSVSTLKIQRTERGDSAVYLCASSLAGGSRDTQYFGPGTRLTVL.

The chain couples TRBV29-1 to TRBJ2-7; TRBD1 aligns across 11 bases. With 1 base clipped from V and 3 bases from J, the junction kept 2 bases outside the gene matches. The germline V gene has CDR1 SQVTM and CDR2 ANQGSEA. The CDR3 length is 14 residues. CDR3 sequence: CSVEAGTGGYEQYF. The CDR3, as DNA: TGCAGCGTTGAAGCAGGGACAGGGGGCTACGAGCAGTACTTC.

This clone has a single count. The V call is TRBV5-1, the J call TRBJ1-4, with D perhaps TRBD1 (6 bases). Germline CDR1 reads SGHRS; CDR2 reads YFSETQ. The CDR3 runs 13 residues. Trimming left V 1 base short and J 7 bases short, with 8 bases between. The CDR3 DNA reads as TGCGCCAGCAGCTTGAGGGGGGGTGAAAAACTGTTTTTT. This gives the protein CASSLRGGEKLFF. The entire variable domain, with the rest obtained from reference TRBV5-1 and TRBJ1-4, is as follows: KAGVTQTPRYLIKTRGQQVTLSCSPISGHRSVSWYQQTPGQGLQFLFEYFSETQRNKGNFPGRFSGRQFSNSRSEMNVSTLELGDSALYLCASSLRGGEKLFFGSGTQLSVL.

This rearrangement joins TRBV6-5 to TRBJ2-7, with TRBD2 matching over 10 bases. The CDR3 loop spans 15 amino acids. J gave up 3 bases and V 6 bases, and 8 bases lay outside the gene matches. Per germline, CDR1 MNHEY and CDR2 SVGAGI. CDR3 amino acids: CASRGPSGRVYEQYF. The CDR3 nucleotides read TGTGCCAGCAGAGGACCTAGCGGGAGAGTCTACGAGCAGTACTTC.

The J gene is TRBJ2-6, the V gene TRBV6-5, with no clear D. The germline CDR1 and CDR2 sequences are MNHEY and SVGAGI. V was trimmed by 8 bases and J by 0 bases, leaving 11 bases between them. The CDR3 has 15 residues. CDR3 sequence reads: CASSTGRSGANVLTF. The DNA for the CDR3 is TGTGCCAGCTCCACGGGCCGCTCTGGGGCCAACGTCCTGACTTTC.

V gene TRBV7-2 combines with J gene TRBJ2-7; D is tentatively TRBD1 or TRBD2 (6 bases each). Germline lookup yields CDR1 SGHTA and CDR2 FQGNSA. Trimming removed 2 bases from V and 6 bases from J, with 11 bases in between. CDR3 length equals 13 residues. The CDR3, as DNA: TGTGCCAGCAGCTTATGGGGGGCAGTCGAGCAGTACTTC. Translated, it gives CASSLWGAVEQYF.

The rearrangement uses TRBV5-3 and TRBJ2-5, with no clear D. TRBV5-3 is recorded as an ORF, its role being uncertain. The CDR3 runs 14 residues. V lost 0 bases, J lost 4 bases, and 10 bases lay in between. The CDR3 sequence: CARSLGAGPETQYF. The CDR3 DNA reads as TGTGCCAGAAGCTTGGGAGCAGGTCCAGAGACCCAGTACTTC.

The J gene is TRBJ1-6, the V gene TRBV27; 9 bases fit TRBD1. V lost 5 bases, J lost 6 bases, and 5 bases stayed unmatched. The germline V gene has CDR1 MNHEY and CDR2 SMNVEV (reference sequence). CDR3 length: 15 residues. The CDR3 nucleotides read TGTGCCAGCAGTGCCCGGACAGGGGTTAATTCACCCCTCCACTTT. Protein product: CASSARTGVNSPLHF.

The chain couples TRBV10-3 to TRBJ2-3; D uncertain. Between the trimmed V and J ends, which lost 3 bases and 6 bases, there was a span of 4 bases. Per germline, CDR1 ENHRY and CDR2 SYGVKD. This CDR3 is 11 amino acids long. The CDR3 DNA reads as TGTGCCATCAGTGAAGAGGATACGCAGTATTTT. The encoded protein is CAISEEDTQYF.

The chain has TRBV29-1 and TRBJ2-1; 9 nucleotides line up with TRBD1. Germline V lookup: CDR1 SQVTM, CDR2 ANQGSEA. This CDR3 is built from 11 residues. The DNA of the CDR3 is TGCACCGGACAGGGGAGTAATGAGCAGTTCTTC. It specifies CTGQGSNEQFF.

The chain has TRBV19 and TRBJ2-5; 8 nucleotides agree with TRBD1. Germline V lookup: CDR1 LNHDA, CDR2 SQIVND (reference sequence). V lost 3 bases, J lost 1 base, and 13 bases stayed unmatched. The CDR3 is made up of 18 amino acids. The CDR3 loop is CASSMAGGGGNLQETQYF. The CDR3 coding sequence is TGTGCCAGTAGTATGGCAGGGGGCGGAGGGAATCTCCAAGAGACCCAGTACTTC.

Remarks on this clone: The same CDR3 also results from other DNA sequences found in this sample. The rearrangement uses TRBV9 and TRBJ2-1; 11 nucleotides align to TRBD2. Trimming removed 0 bases from V and 7 bases from J; junction bases left unmatched: 3. Germline V gene sequence: CDR1 SGDLS, CDR2 YYNGEE. The CDR3 is 15 residues long. The CDR3, as DNA: TGTGCCAGCAGCGTAGGGCTAGCGGGGGGAAATGAGCAGTTCTTC. Translation gives CASSVGLAGGNEQFF.

The chain has TRBV2 and TRBJ1-5; D is perhaps TRBD1 (5 bases). The CDR3 contains 16 residues. Germline CDR1 SNHLY, CDR2 FYNNEI. Trimming removed 8 bases from V and 6 bases from J, with 23 bases in between. The CDR3 region has the DNA TGTGCCAGCCTCGAAAGTGGGGACCCAGTTGGTCAGCCCCAGCATTTT. Translation gives CASLESGDPVGQPQHF. The whole variable domain, remainder taken from reference TRBV2 and TRBJ1-5, is EPEVTQTPSHQVTQMGQEVILRCVPISNHLYFYWYRQILGQKVEFLVSFYNNEISEKSEIFDDQFSVERPDGSNFTLKIRSTKLEDSAMYFCASLESGDPVGQPQHFGDGTRLSIL.

The chain combines TRBV5-1 with TRBJ2-1, with TRBD1 identical over 8 bases. The CDR3 has 14 residues. Germline V gene sequence: CDR1 SGHRS, CDR2 YFSETQ. The V and J ends lost 0 bases and 9 bases, in that order; junction bases with no gene match: 5. Here the CDR3 DNA reads TGCGCCAGCAGCTTGGCGACAGGGGTGGGTGAGCAGTTCTTC. The encoded protein is CASSLATGVGEQFF.

The V and J genes are TRBV7-2 and TRBJ2-3; no reliable D call. Germline CDR1 is SGHTA and CDR2 is FQGNSA. V was clipped by 1 base and J by 0 bases, with 8 bases between them. This CDR3 is 15 amino acids long. CDR3 in amino acids: CASSLEVQSTDTQYF. The CDR3 region has the DNA TGTGCCAGCAGCTTAGAGGTTCAGAGCACAGATACGCAGTATTTT.

The chain uses TRBV6-5 and TRBJ1-1; TRBD1 might be the D (5 bases). V was pared by 6 bases and J by 1 base, with 15 bases between. Germline V gene sequence: CDR1 MNHEY, CDR2 SVGAGI. This CDR3 has 15 amino acids. The CDR3 loop is CASRSAGLPNTEAFF. CDR3 bases: TGTGCCAGCAGGTCCGCGGGACTCCCGAACACTGAAGCTTTCTTT.

This clone was seen only a few times. The chain uses TRBV5-1 and TRBJ2-5; no clear D gene. V lost 5 bases and J lost 2, with 10 bases in between. This CDR3 spans 13 amino acids. CDR1 is SGHRS and CDR2 is YFSETQ in the germline V gene. CDR3 DNA: TGCGCCAGCAGAGACGTACATCAAGAGACCCAGTACTTC. Its translation: CASRDVHQETQYF. Supplemented by reference TRBV5-1 and TRBJ2-5, the full variable domain reads KAGVTQTPRYLIKTRGQQVTLSCSPISGHRSVSWYQQTPGQGLQFLFEYFSETQRNKGNFPGRFSGRQFSNSRSEMNVSTLELGDSALYLCASRDVHQETQYFGPGTRLLVL.